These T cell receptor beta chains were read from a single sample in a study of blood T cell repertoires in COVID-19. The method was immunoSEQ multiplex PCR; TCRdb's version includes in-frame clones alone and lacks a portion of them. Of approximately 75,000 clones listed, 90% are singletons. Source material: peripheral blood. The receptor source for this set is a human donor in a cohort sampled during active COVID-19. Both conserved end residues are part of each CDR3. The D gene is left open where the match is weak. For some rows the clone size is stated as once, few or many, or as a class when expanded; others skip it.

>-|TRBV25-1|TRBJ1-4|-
CASSESGGPSNEKLFF
TGTGCCAGCAGTGAATCGGGGGGACCCAGTAATGAAAAACTGTTTTTT
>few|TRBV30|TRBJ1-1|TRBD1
CAFRDRGREAFF
TGTGCCTTCCGGGACAGGGGGAGGGAAGCTTTCTTT
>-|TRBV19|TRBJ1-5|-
CASRARRGPNQPQHF
TGTGCCAGTAGAGCACGAAGGGGCCCCAATCAGCCCCAGCATTTT
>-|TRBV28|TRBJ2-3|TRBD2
CASLLAGGPESTQYF
TGTGCCAGCCTTCTAGCGGGGGGGCCAGAGAGCACGCAGTATTTT
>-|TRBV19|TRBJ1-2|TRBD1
CASAQVQGNGYTF
TGTGCCAGTGCGCAAGTACAGGGGAATGGCTACACCTTC
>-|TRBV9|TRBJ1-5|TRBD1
CASSPTTGGNQPQHF
TGTGCCAGCAGCCCTACGACAGGGGGCAATCAGCCCCAGCATTTT
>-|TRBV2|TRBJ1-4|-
CASRDSRFILFF
TGTGCCAGCAGGGACAGTCGGTTTATACTGTTTTTT
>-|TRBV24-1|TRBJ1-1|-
CATSPGNTEAFF
TGTGCCACCAGTCCAGGGAACACTGAAGCTTTCTTT
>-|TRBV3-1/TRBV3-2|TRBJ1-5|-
CASSQNIDNIQPQHF
TGTGCCAGCAGCCAAAACATCGATAACATTCAGCCCCAGCATTTT
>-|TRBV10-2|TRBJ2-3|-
CASSPAGVRDTQYF
TGCGCCAGCAGTCCGGCAGGGGTTCGAGATACGCAGTATTTT
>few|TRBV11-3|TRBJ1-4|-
CASSAGPGRGEKLFF
TGTGCCAGCAGCGCGGGCCCGGGACGGGGGGAAAAACTGTTTTTT
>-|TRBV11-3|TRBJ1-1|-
CASSFGQGGNTEAFF
TGTGCCAGCAGCTTCGGGCAGGGCGGGAACACTGAAGCTTTCTTT
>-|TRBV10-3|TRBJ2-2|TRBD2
CAITPTSGGLTNTGELFF
TGTGCCATCACCCCGACTAGCGGGGGCCTAACGAACACCGGGGAGCTGTTTTTT
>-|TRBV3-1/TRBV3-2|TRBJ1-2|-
CASSPRVGYGYTF
TGTGCCAGCAGCCCCAGGGTAGGCTATGGCTACACCTTC
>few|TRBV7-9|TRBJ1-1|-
CASSQKQGNGEAFF
TGTGCCAGCAGCCAGAAGCAGGGAAATGGTGAAGCTTTCTTT
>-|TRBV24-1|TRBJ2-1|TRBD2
CATYKGLGDYNEQFF
TGTGCCACCTATAAGGGACTAGGGGATTACAATGAGCAGTTCTTC
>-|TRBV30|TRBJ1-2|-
CAWGGTSYGYTF
TGTGCCTGGGGGGGGACAAGCTATGGCTACACCTTC
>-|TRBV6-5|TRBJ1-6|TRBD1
CASDRDGNSPLHF
TGTGCCAGCGACAGGGACGGAAATTCACCCCTCCACTTT
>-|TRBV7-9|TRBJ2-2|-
CASSLMRNTGELFF
TGTGCCAGCAGCTTAATGAGAAACACCGGGGAGCTGTTTTTT
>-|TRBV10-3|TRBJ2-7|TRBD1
CATTIPGQIYEQYF
TGTGCCACGACAATTCCGGGACAGATCTACGAGCAGTACTTC
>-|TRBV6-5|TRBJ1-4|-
CASSSGFPLGKLFF
TGTGCCAGCAGTTCAGGGTTTCCCCTGGGAAAACTGTTTTTT
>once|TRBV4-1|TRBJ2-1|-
CASSMQPGTVNEQFF
TGCGCCAGCAGCATGCAACCCGGGACTGTGAACGAGCAGTTCTTC
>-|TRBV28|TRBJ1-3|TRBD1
CASSLEGASGNTIYF
TGTGCCAGCAGTTTAGAGGGGGCGTCTGGAAACACCATATATTTT
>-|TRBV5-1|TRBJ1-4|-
CASSLQEGTTNEKLFF
TGCGCCAGCAGCTTACAGGAGGGAACAACTAATGAAAAACTGTTTTTT
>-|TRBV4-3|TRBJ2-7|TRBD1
CASSQDRVRTGSHEQYF
TGCGCCAGCAGCCAAGATCGAGTACGGACAGGGTCCCACGAGCAGTACTTC
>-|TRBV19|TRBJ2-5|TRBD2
CASRTRDRGGETQYF
TGTGCCAGTAGGACCCGGGACCGGGGAGGGGAGACCCAGTACTTC
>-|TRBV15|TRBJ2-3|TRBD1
CATSRDGQGTDTQYF
TGTGCCACCAGCAGAGACGGACAGGGAACAGATACGCAGTATTTT
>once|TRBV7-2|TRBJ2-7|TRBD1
CASKARTGSYEQYF
TGTGCCAGCAAGGCTCGGACAGGATCCTACGAGCAGTACTTC
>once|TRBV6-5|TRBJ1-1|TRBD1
CASNDRGRGTEAFF
TGTGCCAGCAACGACAGGGGGCGAGGGACTGAAGCTTTCTTT
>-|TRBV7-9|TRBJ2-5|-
CASSLAGAQETQYF
TGTGCCAGCAGCTTAGCGGGGGCCCAAGAGACCCAGTACTTC
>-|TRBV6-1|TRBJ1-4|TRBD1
CASSEGTGYEKLFF
TGTGCCAGCAGTGAAGGGACAGGGTACGAAAAACTGTTTTTT
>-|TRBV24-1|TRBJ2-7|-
CATSDGGADTYEQYF
TGTGCCACCAGTGATGGAGGGGCTGACACCTACGAGCAGTACTTC
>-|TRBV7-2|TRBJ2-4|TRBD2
CASSLDASGGKNIQYF
TGTGCCAGCAGCTTAGATGCCAGCGGGGGGAAAAACATTCAGTACTTC
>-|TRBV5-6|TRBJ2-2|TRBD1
CASSGQGKTGELFF
TGTGCCAGCAGCGGACAGGGGAAGACCGGGGAGCTGTTTTTT
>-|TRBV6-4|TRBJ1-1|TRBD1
CASSFDRGDEAFF
TGTGCCAGCAGTTTTGACAGGGGGGATGAAGCTTTCTTT
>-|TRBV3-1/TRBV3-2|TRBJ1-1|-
CASSQWNEAEAFF
TGTGCCAGCAGCCAGTGGAATGAAGCGGAAGCTTTCTTT
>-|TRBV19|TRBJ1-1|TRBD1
CASSIVGTGGDTEAFF
TGTGCCAGTAGTATAGTAGGGACAGGGGGGGACACTGAAGCTTTCTTT
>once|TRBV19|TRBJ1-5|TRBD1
CASGDRVQPQHF
TGTGCCAGTGGAGACAGGGTTCAGCCCCAGCATTTT
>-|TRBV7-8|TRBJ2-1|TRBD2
CASSPLTSGNEQFF
TGTGCCAGCAGCCCCCTGACTAGCGGGAATGAGCAGTTCTTC
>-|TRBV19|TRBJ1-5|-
CASSMEQVLGQPQHF
TGTGCCAGTAGTATGGAACAGGTATTAGGGCAGCCCCAGCATTTT
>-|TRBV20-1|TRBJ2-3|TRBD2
CSASTSGALDTQYF
TGCAGTGCTAGTACTAGCGGGGCCTTAGATACGCAGTATTTT
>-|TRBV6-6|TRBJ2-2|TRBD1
CASSQRGGAETGELFF
TGTGCCAGCAGTCAACGAGGGGGCGCGGAAACCGGGGAGCTGTTTTTT
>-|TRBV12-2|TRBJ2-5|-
CASRFDRGETQYF
TGTGCAAGTCGCTTCGACAGGGGAGAGACCCAGTACTTC
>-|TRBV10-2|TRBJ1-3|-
CASSESGGSGNTIYF
TGCGCCAGCAGTGAGTCTGGGGGGTCTGGAAACACCATATATTTT
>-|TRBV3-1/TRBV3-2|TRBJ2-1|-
CASSQGNGFGEQFF
TGTGCCAGCAGTCAGGGTAATGGATTCGGTGAGCAGTTCTTC
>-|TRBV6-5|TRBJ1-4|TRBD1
CASRLQGEGEKLFF
TGTGCCAGCAGACTACAGGGGGAGGGTGAAAAACTGTTTTTT
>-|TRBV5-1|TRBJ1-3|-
CASSLRGGISGNTIYF
TGCGCCAGCAGCTTGAGGGGAGGGATCTCTGGAAACACCATATATTTT
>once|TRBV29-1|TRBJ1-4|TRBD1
CSANTGARGEKLFF
TGCAGCGCCAATACAGGGGCCAGAGGGGAAAAACTGTTTTTT
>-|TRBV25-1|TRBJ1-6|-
CASSETVHNSPLHF
TGTGCCAGCAGTGAGACAGTCCATAATTCACCCCTCCACTTT
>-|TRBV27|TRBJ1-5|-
CASSSGFLNQPQHF
TGTGCCAGCTCCTCAGGGTTCCTCAATCAGCCCCAGCATTTT